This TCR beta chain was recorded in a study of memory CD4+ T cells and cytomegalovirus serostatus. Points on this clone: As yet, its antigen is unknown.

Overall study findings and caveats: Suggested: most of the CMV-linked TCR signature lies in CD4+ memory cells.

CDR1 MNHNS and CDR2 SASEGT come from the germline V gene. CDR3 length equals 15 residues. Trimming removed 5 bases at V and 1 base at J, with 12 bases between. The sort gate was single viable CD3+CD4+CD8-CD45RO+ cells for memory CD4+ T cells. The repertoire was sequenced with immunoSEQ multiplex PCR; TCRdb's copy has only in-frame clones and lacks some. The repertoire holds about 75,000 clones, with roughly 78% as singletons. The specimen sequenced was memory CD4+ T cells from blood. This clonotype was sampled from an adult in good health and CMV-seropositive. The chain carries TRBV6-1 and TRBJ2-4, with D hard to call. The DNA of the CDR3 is TGTGCCAGCAGTCGGAATCCTGGGGCCAAAAACATTCAGTACTTC. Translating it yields CASSRNPGAKNIQYF.